This passage covers 4 T cell receptor beta chains from one sample sequenced in a study of T cells in localized non-small cell lung cancer. Clones were sequenced by immunoSEQ multiplex PCR, and TCRdb holds only the in-frame ones, with some missing. The data hold 2,500 to 3,000 clones, with about 28% observed a single time. This sample comprised lung tumor tissue, obtained before any cancer treatment. The receptor source for this set is a female donor aged 60 or older with stage I lung adenocarcinoma.

The V call is TRBV29-1, the J call TRBJ2-1; D perhaps matches TRBD1 (6 bases). This CDR3 spans 14 amino acids. Deletions cut 6 bases from V and 2 bases from J, with 14 bases between. CDR1 is SQVTM, CDR2 ANQGSEA, per germline. Written as DNA, the CDR3 is TGCAGCGTCGTACGGGACACCCCCTACAATGAGCAGTTCTTC. Encoded protein: CSVVRDTPYNEQFF.

The chain is built from TRBV11-3 and TRBJ2-7, with D perhaps TRBD2 (5 bases). V lost 5 bases and J lost 4, with 15 bases in between. CDR1 is SGHNT, CDR2 YENEEA, per germline. The CDR3 is 14 residues long. Here the CDR3 DNA reads TGTGCCAGCAGCGCCGGGGTGGGTGTTTACGAGCAGTACTTC. Translating gives CASSAGVGVYEQYF. Looking up the rest from reference TRBV11-3 and TRBJ2-7 gives the full variable domain: EAGVVQSPRYKIIEKKQPVAFWCNPISGHNTLYWYLQNLGQGPELLIRYENEEAVDDSQLPKDRFSAERLKGVDSTLKIQPAELGDSAVYLCASSAGVGVYEQYFGPGTRLTVT.

CDR3 loop: CASSPLADHTDTQYF. The CDR3 region has the DNA TGTGCCAGCAGCCCCTTAGCGGACCACACAGATACGCAGTATTTT. The chain joins TRBV14 to TRBJ2-3; tentatively, D is TRBD2 (6 bases). V lost 4 bases and J 2 bases, leaving 13 bases between the germline ends. CDR3 length equals 15 residues. The germline V gene encodes CDR1 SGHDN and CDR2 FVKESK.

This clone qualifies as medium-sized. The chain has TRBV9 and TRBJ2-6; D uncertain. The CDR3 extends over 14 amino acids. Germline CDR1 SGDLS, CDR2 YYNGEE. Trimming left V 4 bases short and J 7 bases short, with 12 bases between. The CDR3 coding sequence is TGTGCCAGCAGCTCGGACGATAGTGCCAACGTCCTGACTTTC. Amino acids: CASSSDDSANVLTF.